This TCR beta chain was sequenced during a study of shared clonotypes between healthy human individuals. Study-wide results and limits: Generation of non-shared clonotypes was less probable than generation of clonotypes shared by all four donors. Sharing across four donors was highest in naive CD4 (roughly 5%) and lowest in memory CD8 (roughly 0.4%).

Points on this clone: Its target is not known.

Germline-derived CDR1 and CDR2 are LGHNA and YNFKEQ. The CDR3 totals 14 residues. The V end lost 1 base, the J end lost 2 bases, and 9 bases lay between the germline ends. Profiling relied on immunoSEQ multiplex PCR, and the TCRdb table lists in-frame clones only, not all of them. The sample includes 2 million to 3 million clones, 90% to 95% of them seen just once. Sequenced input: naive CD4+ T cells from PBMCs. Subset specified: CD45RA+ positively selected. The chain is built from TRBV4-2 and TRBJ2-7, with D unclear. This TCR was sampled from a man between 18 and 35 years old in good health. Some clones in this sample may be carry-over from other donors' samples. The DNA for the CDR3 is TGTGCCAGCAGCCAAGGTACCCGGACCTACGAGCAGTACTTC. It yields the protein CASSQGTRTYEQYF.